The rows below give T cell receptor beta chains drawn from one sample of a study of vaccination effects on CD4 cells after COVID-19. Measured with immunoSEQ multiplex PCR; TCRdb has only the in-frame clones, and not every one. The table lists tens of thousands of clones, approximately 71% of them singletons. The antigens these receptors bind are not known. The source material was CD4+ T cells from PBMCs cultured without peptide, sampled before COVID-19 vaccination. Source of these receptors: a human donor who received a COVID-19 vaccine. Each CDR3 is given with its conserved first and last residue.

J gene: TRBJ1-5
V gene: TRBV12-3/TRBV12-4
CDR3 protein: CASSLGGGQPQHF

J gene: TRBJ1-4
V gene: TRBV5-1
CDR3 protein: CASSLRQGAGEKLFF

J gene: TRBJ2-1
V gene: TRBV5-1
CDR3 protein: CASSPPIATGLDEQFF

J gene: TRBJ2-1
V gene: TRBV19
CDR3 protein: CASSTQPGRGPSSYNEQFF

J gene: TRBJ1-2
V gene: TRBV18
CDR3 protein: CASSIRTGGYTF

J gene: TRBJ2-1
V gene: TRBV3-1/TRBV3-2
CDR3 protein: CASSRTDAEQFF

J gene: TRBJ2-5
V gene: TRBV7-9
CDR3 protein: CASSAYTSREETQYF

J gene: TRBJ2-3
V gene: TRBV19
CDR3 protein: CASRRTGTSTDTQYF

J gene: TRBJ1-5
V gene: TRBV6-5
CDR3 protein: CASIQIRGHQPQHF

J gene: TRBJ1-5
V gene: TRBV6-6
CDR3 protein: CASKRPQDSQHF

J gene: TRBJ2-3
V gene: TRBV24-1
CDR3 protein: CATSDSSGVSTDTQYF

J gene: TRBJ1-5
V gene: TRBV29-1
CDR3 protein: CSVSDGASAQHF

J gene: TRBJ2-1
V gene: TRBV10-3
CDR3 protein: CAIAGGYEQFF

J gene: TRBJ2-3
V gene: TRBV12-5
CDR3 protein: CASGLGSDGRFTDTQYF